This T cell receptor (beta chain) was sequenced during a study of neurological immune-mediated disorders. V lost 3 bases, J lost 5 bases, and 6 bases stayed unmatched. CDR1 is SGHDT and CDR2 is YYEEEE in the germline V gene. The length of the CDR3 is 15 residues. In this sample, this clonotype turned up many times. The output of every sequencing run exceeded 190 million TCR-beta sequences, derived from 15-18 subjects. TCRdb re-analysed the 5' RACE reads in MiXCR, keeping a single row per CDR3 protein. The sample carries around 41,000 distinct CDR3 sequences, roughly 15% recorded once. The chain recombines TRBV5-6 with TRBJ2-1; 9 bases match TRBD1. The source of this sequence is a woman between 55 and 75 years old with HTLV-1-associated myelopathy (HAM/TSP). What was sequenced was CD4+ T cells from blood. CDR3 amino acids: CASSWGQGGDNEQFF. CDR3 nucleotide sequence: TGTGCCAGCAGCTGGGGACAGGGTGGAGACAATGAGCAGTTCTTC.